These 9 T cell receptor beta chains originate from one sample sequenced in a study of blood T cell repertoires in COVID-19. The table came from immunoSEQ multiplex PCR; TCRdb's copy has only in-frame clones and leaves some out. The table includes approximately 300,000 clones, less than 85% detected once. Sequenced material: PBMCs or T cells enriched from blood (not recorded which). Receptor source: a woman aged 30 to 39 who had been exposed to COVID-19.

Here the CDR3 DNA reads TGTGCCTGGACTCCGGGGGGGGCCCAAGAGACCCAGTACTTC. Amino acids: CAWTPGGAQETQYF. This sequence joins TRBV30 and TRBJ2-5; TRBD2 aligns across 8 bases. Germline V gene data show CDR1 as GTSNPN and CDR2 as SVGIG (reference sequence). J gave up 1 base and V 4 bases, and 5 bases lay outside the gene matches. This CDR3 has 14 residues.

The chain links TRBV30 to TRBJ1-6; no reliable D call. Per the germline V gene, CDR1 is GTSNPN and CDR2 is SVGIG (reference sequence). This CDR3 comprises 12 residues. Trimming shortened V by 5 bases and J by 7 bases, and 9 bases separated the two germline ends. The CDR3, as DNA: TGTGCCTGGGGCAAACAGAATTCACCCCTCCACTTT. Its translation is CAWGKQNSPLHF.

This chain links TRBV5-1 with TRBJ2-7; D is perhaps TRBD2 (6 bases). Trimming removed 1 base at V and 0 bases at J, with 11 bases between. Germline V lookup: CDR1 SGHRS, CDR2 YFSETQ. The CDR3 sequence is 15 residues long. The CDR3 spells CASSLNRGNSYEQYF. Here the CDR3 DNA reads TGCGCCAGCAGCTTGAATCGGGGGAACTCCTACGAGCAGTACTTC.

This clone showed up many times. The CDR3 loop reads CAAMEVNTEAFF. DNA of the CDR3: TGTGCCGCCATGGAGGTGAACACTGAAGCTTTCTTT. V is TRBV28 and J is TRBJ1-1; D not certain. The ends were cut back, 11 bases at V and 0 bases at J, with 10 bases in the middle. This CDR3 has 12 amino acids. Germline loops: CDR1 MDHEN, CDR2 SYDVKM. The full variable domain, rest sourced from reference TRBV28 and TRBJ1-1, is DVKVTQSSRYLVKRTGEKVFLECVQDMDHENMFWYRQDPGLGLRLIYFSYDVKMKEKGDIPEGYSVSREKKERFSLILESASTNQTSMYLCAAMEVNTEAFFGQGTRLTVV.

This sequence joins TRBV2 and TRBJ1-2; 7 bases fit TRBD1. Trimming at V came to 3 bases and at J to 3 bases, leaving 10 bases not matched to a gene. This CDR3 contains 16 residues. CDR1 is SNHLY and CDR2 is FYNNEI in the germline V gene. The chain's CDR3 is CASSDPTGDAYYGYTF. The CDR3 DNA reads TGTGCCAGCAGTGACCCCACAGGGGACGCGTACTATGGCTACACCTTC.

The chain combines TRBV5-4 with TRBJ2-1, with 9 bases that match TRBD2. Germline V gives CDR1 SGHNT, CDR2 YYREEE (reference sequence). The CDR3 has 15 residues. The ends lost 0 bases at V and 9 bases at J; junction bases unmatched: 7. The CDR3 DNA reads TGTGCCAGCAGCTTGGGACTAGCGGTAGTCGGTGAGCAGTTCTTC. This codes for CASSLGLAVVGEQFF.

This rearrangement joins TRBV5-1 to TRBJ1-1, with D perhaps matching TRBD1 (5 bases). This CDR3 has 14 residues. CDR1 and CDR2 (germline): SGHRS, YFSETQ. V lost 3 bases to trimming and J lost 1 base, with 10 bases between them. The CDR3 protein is CASSSSDRNTEAFF. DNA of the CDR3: TGCGCCAGCAGCTCATCTGACAGGAACACTGAAGCTTTCTTT.

The CDR3 loop reads CASSQPGLSQKSYNEQFF. The CDR3 DNA reads TGTGCCAGCAGCCAGCCGGGACTCAGCCAAAAAAGCTACAATGAGCAGTTCTTC. The rearrangement uses TRBV3-1 (or the pseudogene TRBV3-2) and TRBJ2-1, with D tentatively TRBD2 (6 bases). Germline CDR1 and CDR2: LGHDT and YNNKEL (reference sequence). Trimming removed 3 bases at V and 3 bases at J, with 21 bases between. This CDR3 spans 18 amino acids.

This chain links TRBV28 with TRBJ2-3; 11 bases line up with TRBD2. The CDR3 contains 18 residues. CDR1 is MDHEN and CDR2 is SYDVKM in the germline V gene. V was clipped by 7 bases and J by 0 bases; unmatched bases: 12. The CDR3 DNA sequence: TGTGCCAGCATTGAGGCTAGCGGGGGGCATTCTAGCACAGATACGCAGTATTTT. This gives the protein CASIEASGGHSSTDTQYF.